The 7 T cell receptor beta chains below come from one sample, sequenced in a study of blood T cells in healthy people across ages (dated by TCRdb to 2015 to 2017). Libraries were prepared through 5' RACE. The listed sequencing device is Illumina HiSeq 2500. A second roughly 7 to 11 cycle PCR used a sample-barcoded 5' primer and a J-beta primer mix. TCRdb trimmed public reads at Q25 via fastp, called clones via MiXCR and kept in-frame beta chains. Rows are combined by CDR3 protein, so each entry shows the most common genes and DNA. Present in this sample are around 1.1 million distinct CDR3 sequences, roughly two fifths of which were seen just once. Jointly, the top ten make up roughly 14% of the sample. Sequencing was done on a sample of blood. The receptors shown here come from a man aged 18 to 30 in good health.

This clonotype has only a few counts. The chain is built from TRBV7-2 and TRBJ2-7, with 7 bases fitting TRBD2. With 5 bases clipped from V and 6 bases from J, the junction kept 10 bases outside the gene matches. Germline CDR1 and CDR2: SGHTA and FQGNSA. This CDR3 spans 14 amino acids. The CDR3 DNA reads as TGTGCCAGCAGCACGGCGGGCGGGGGTTTCGAGCAGTACTTC. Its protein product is CASSTAGGGFEQYF.

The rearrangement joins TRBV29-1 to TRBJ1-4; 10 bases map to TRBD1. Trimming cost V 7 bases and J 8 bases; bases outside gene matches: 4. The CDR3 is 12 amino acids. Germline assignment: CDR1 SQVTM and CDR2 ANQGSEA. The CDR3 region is CSATGGREKLFF. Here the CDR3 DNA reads TGCAGCGCGACAGGGGGCCGGGAAAAACTGTTTTTT.

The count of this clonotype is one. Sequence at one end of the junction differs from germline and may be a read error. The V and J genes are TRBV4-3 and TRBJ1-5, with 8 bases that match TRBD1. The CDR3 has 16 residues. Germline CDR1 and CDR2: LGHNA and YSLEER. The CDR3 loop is CANSQSSGQGNQPQHF. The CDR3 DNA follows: TGCGCCAACAGCCAATCGTCGGGACAGGGCAATCAGCCCCAGCATTTT.

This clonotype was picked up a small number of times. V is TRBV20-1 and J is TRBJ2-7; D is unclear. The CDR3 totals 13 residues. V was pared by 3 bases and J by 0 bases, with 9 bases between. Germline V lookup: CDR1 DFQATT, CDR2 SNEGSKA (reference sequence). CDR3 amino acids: CSASVRLSYEQYF. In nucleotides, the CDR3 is TGCAGTGCTAGTGTCAGGCTCTCCTACGAGCAGTACTTC.

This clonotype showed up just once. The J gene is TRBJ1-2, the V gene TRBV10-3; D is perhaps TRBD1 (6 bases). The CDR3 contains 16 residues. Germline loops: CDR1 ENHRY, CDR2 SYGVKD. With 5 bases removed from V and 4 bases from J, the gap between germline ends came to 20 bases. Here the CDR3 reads CAISKWTARGLYGYTF. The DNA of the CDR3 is TGTGCCATCAGTAAGTGGACAGCAAGGGGCCTCTATGGCTACACCTTC.

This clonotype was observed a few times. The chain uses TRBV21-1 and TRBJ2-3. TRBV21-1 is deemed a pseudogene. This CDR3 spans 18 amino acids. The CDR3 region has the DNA TGTGCCAGCAGCAATCGAGGACGGGCAGAATTCTCCACAGATACGCAGTATTTT. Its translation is CASSNRGRAEFSTDTQYF.

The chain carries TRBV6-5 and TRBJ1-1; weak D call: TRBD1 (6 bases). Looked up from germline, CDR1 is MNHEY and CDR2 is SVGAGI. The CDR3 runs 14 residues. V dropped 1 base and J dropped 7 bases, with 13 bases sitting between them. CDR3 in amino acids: CASSYLRQADEAFF. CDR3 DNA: TGTGCCAGCAGTTACTTGAGACAGGCCGATGAAGCTTTCTTT.